What follows are 10 T cell receptor beta chains derived from one specimen sequenced in a study of blood T cell repertoires in COVID-19. Measured with immunoSEQ multiplex PCR; TCRdb has only the in-frame clones, and not every one. The sample records 400,000 or so clones, around 91% being singletons. The sample comprised PBMCs or T cells enriched from blood (not recorded which). Every receptor here comes from a man younger than 35 who had recovered from COVID-19.

Only one count was recorded for this clone. The chain uses TRBV2 and TRBJ1-2, with D perhaps TRBD1 (6 bases). CDR1 is SNHLY, CDR2 FYNNEI, per germline. Trimming shortened V by 7 bases and J by 2 bases, and 14 bases separated the two germline ends. This CDR3 has 14 amino acids. The CDR3 nucleotides are TGTGCCAGCACCCCACAGGGCTTCAACTATGGCTACACCTTC. Translated, it gives CASTPQGFNYGYTF.

CDR3 coding DNA: TGTGCCAGCAGTTCCCCTGCGGATGCAGACACCTTC. It is translated as CASSSPADADTF. The chain links TRBV28 to TRBJ1-2; no firm D call. CDR1 MDHEN and CDR2 SYDVKM come from the germline V gene. The ends were cut back, 4 bases at V and 12 bases at J, with 15 bases in the middle. The CDR3 totals 12 residues.

This rearrangement joins TRBV29-1 to TRBJ1-1; D gene unclear. Trimming pared 5 bases from V and 1 base from J, leaving 11 bases between. From germline, CDR1 is SQVTM and CDR2 ANQGSEA. The CDR3 extends over 13 amino acids. DNA of the CDR3: TGCAGCGTTATCCCCTATCAGAACACTGAAGCTTTCTTT. This codes for CSVIPYQNTEAFF. Variable domain in full (rest from reference TRBV29-1 and TRBJ1-1): SAVISQKPSRDICQRGTSLTIQCQVDSQVTMMFWYRQQPGQSLTLIATANQGSEATYESGFVIDKFPISRPNLTFSTLTVSNMSPEDSSIYLCSVIPYQNTEAFFGQGTRLTVV.

The chain is built from TRBV2 and TRBJ1-1; 7 nucleotides agree with TRBD1. The germline gives CDR1 SNHLY, CDR2 FYNNEI. V dropped 6 bases and J dropped 6; count of bases not matched to a gene: 7. This CDR3 is built from 13 residues. CDR3 in amino acids: CASRGQPGAEAFF. The CDR3 DNA is TGTGCCAGCAGGGGACAGCCAGGGGCTGAAGCTTTCTTT.

The rearrangement links TRBV2 to TRBJ1-6; no reliable D call. This CDR3 contains 15 residues. CDR1 is SNHLY and CDR2 is FYNNEI in the germline V gene. Deletions cut 4 bases from V and 2 bases from J, with 9 bases between. DNA of the CDR3: TGTGCCAGCAGTGCAGAAGGAGCCTATAATTCACCCCTCCACTTT. Translation gives CASSAEGAYNSPLHF.

J is TRBJ2-7 and V is TRBV18; 10 nucleotides line up with TRBD1. Germline V gene sequence: CDR1 KGHSH, CDR2 LQKENI. The J segment lost 2 bases and the V segment lost 2 bases, leaving 6 bases of the junction unmatched. This CDR3 has 16 amino acids. The CDR3 DNA is TGTGCCAGCTCACCAGCACCGGGACAGGGGCCCTACGAGCAGTACTTC. It codes for CASSPAPGQGPYEQYF.

This chain joins TRBV27 and TRBJ2-7; possible D gene TRBD2, 6 bases. V dropped 3 bases and J dropped 6 bases, with 12 bases sitting between them. The CDR3 has 13 amino acids. The germline V gene encodes CDR1 MNHEY and CDR2 SMNVEV (reference sequence). This CDR3 is CASSFGGKGEQYF. The DNA for the CDR3 is TGTGCCAGCAGTTTTGGGGGGAAGGGCGAGCAGTACTTC.

This chain joins TRBV5-6 and TRBJ1-1; no firm D call. CDR1 is SGHDT and CDR2 is YYEEEE in the germline V gene. The CDR3 has 15 amino acids. With 4 bases removed from V and 1 base from J, the gap between germline ends came to 14 bases. The CDR3 sequence: CASSLGPGWNTEAFF. The CDR3 nucleotides read TGTGCCAGCAGCCTCGGCCCCGGGTGGAACACTGAAGCTTTCTTT.

This rearrangement joins TRBV7-2 to TRBJ2-3; TRBD1 matches at 8 bases. The CDR3 is 15 residues long. The germline gives CDR1 SGHTA, CDR2 FQGNSA. With V trimmed by 0 bases and J by 4 bases, 3 bases remained unmatched. CDR3 residues: CASSLAQGGSDTQYF. CDR3 nucleotide sequence: TGTGCCAGCAGCTTAGCACAGGGGGGTTCAGATACGCAGTATTTT. Supplemented by reference TRBV7-2 and TRBJ2-3, the full variable domain reads GAGVSQSPSNKVTEKGKDVELRCDPISGHTALYWYRQSLGQGLEFLIYFQGNSAPDKSGLPSDRFSAERTGGSVSTLTIQRTQQEDSAVYLCASSLAQGGSDTQYFGPGTRLTVL.

This clone appeared a single time. The DNA for the CDR3 is TGTGCCAGCAGCCAATTAGCACAATACACAGATACGCAGTATTTT. This encodes CASSQLAQYTDTQYF. The V gene is TRBV3-1 (or the pseudogene TRBV3-2), the J gene TRBJ2-3; no firm D call. V was clipped by 2 bases and J by 2 bases, with 11 bases between them. The CDR3 runs to 15 residues. Germline-derived CDR1 and CDR2 are LGHDT and YNNKEL (reference sequence).